This T cell receptor beta chain was found in a study of T cell therapy after organ transplantation (dated by TCRdb to about 2019). Regarding the study in general: Therapy products were autologous CMV-specific T cells expanded in vitro for about 2 weeks with a peptide pool of 30 HLA class I and II CMV epitopes. Patients were given up to 6 doses of T cells at 2-week intervals and were followed for 29 weeks after finishing therapy. Of the ten patients, eight were classified as clinical responders and two were classified as nonresponders. Across 2 to 6 intravenous infusions, patients got a median of 1.92 x 10^8 CMV-specific T cells. The study was a follow-up TRBV repertoire analysis of an open-label phase I trial of autologous CMV-specific adoptive T cell therapy in solid-organ transplant recipients. Before T cell therapy commenced, pretherapy samples of peripheral blood were collected. Long-term post-therapy samples were obtainable from only about 75% of the 10 patients. Findings and caveats that apply to the study as a whole: Both transferred clonotypes and endogenous clonotypes not detected in the therapy products appeared to be included in post-therapy reconstitution. Because the cohort was small, confounders such as concurrent antirejection and antiviral medications could not be assessed. Before therapy, nonresponders had marked clonal expansions, and after therapy the repertoires of nonresponders changed only minimally. The fold change in CD8 clonality after therapy was inversely correlated with pretherapy clonality, which suggests that less biased repertoires were more open to remodeling. Reduced sample coverage from poor CD8+ T cell yield may be reflected in the few expansions detected in nonresponders.

Using the immunoSEQ two-step, bias-controlled multiplex PCR assay, TRB CDR3 regions were amplified from genomic DNA. An Illumina NextSeq 500 was used to sequence the CDR3 libraries. Turning to the authors' computational methods: Initial alignment and bioinformatics, including bias normalization against synthetic CDR3 analogs, were performed with the immunoSEQ Analyzer platform. Annotation of V, D and J genes followed the definitions in the IMGT database. Additional TRBV analyses were carried out with default settings in VDJtools version 1.1.10 and the R package tcR version 2.2.1.11. GLIPH analysis was performed with version 1.0 using default settings. To test for significant clonotype frequency changes in CDR3 sequences with at least 5 reads, a 2-sided binomial test with Benjamini-Hochberg correction (alpha = 0.01) was used. TCRdb obtained this table from immuneACCESS and retained in-frame rearrangements with V and J assigned. These tables miss some clones; where compared with another copy, unresolved V genes account for less than half of the shortfall, and the remainder is unexplained. That table supplies the V and J calls and clone size; D and trimming were determined from the DNA. The sample table shows over 45,000 clones, and 94% are seen once. The ten largest account for around 3.2% of the sample.

The germline V gene sets CDR1 to SGHRS and CDR2 to YFSETQ. The junction shows trimming of 1 base on V and 6 bases on J, plus 12 bases between the germline ends. Its CDR3 holds 14 amino acids, cysteine through phenylalanine. CDR3 DNA only is kept here, 42 bases in frame from base 1. Concerning this clone: The target of this receptor is not known. No base quality values were provided; no much bigger clone lies one nucleotide off.

The meaning of the sample's time point label: before start of T cell therapy. Solid-organ transplant recipients with drug-resistant/recurrent cytomegalovirus were included as patients. Fewer than 13 trial participants were chosen for repertoire analysis on the basis of the availability of post-therapy peripheral blood mononuclear cells. Viable CD3+CD8+CD4- lymphocytes were sorted from PBMCs on a BD FACSAria III. The Qiagen DNeasy Kit was used to extract genomic DNA from sorted cells. The source of this sequence is a human patient who had received a solid organ transplant and had CMV disease. The chain is made from TRBV5-1 and TRBJ2-3, with TRBD2 tentatively as D gene (5 bases match). The sample in question was CD8+ T cells from blood, obtained before autologous CMV-specific T cell therapy. The DNA sequence reads TGCGCCAGCAGCTTGTTAGGGAAGCGGGATACGCAGTATTTT. This encodes CASSLLGKRDTQYF. Supplemented by the reference TRBV5-1 and TRBJ2-3 proteins around the CDR3, the complete variable domain is KAGVTQTPRYLIKTRGQQVTLSCSPISGHRSVSWYQQTPGQGLQFLFEYFSETQRNKGNFPGRFSGRQFSNSRSEMNVSTLELGDSALYLCASSLLGKRDTQYFGPGTRLTVL.